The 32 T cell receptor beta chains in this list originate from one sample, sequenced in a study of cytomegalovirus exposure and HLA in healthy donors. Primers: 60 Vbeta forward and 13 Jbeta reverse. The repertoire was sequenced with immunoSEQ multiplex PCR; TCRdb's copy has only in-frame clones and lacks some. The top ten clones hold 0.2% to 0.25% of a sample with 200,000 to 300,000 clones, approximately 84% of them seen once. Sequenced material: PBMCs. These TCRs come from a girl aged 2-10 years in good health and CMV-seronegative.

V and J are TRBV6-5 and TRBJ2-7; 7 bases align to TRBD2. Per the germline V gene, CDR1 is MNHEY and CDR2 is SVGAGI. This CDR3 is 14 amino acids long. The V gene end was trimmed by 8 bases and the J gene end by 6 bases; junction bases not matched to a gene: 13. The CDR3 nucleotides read TGTGCCAGCTTACTTCTAGCGGACTGGGGCGAGCAGTACTTC. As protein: CASLLLADWGEQYF.

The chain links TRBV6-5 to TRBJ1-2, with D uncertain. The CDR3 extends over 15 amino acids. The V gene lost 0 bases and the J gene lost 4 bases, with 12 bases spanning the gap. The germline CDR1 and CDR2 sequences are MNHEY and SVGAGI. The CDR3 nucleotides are TGTGCCAGCAGTTACTCCGGGATAGAAGGCTATGGCTACACCTTC. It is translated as CASSYSGIEGYGYTF.

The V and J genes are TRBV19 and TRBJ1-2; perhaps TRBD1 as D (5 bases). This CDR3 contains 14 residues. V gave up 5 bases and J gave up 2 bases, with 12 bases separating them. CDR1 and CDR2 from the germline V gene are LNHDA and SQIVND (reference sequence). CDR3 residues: CASSLDRINYGYTF. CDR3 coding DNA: TGTGCCAGTAGTCTCGACAGAATCAACTATGGCTACACCTTC.

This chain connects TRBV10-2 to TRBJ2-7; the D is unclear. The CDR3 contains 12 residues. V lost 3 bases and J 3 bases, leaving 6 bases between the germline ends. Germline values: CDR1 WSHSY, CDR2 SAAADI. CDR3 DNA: TGCGCCAGCAGTGACAACTACTACGAGCAGTACTTC. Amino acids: CASSDNYYEQYF.

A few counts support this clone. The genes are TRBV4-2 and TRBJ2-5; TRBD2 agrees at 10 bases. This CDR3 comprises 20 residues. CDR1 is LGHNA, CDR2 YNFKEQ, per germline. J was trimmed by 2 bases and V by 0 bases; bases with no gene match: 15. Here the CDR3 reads CASSQDPLAGEFGLQETQYF. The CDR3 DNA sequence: TGTGCCAGCAGCCAAGACCCCCTAGCGGGAGAATTCGGATTACAAGAGACCCAGTACTTC.

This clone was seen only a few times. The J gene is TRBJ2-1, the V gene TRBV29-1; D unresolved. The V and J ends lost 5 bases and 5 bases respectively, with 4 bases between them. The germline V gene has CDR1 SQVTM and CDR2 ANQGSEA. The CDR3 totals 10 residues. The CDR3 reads CSVINNEQFF. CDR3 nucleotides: TGCAGCGTTATCAACAATGAGCAGTTCTTC.

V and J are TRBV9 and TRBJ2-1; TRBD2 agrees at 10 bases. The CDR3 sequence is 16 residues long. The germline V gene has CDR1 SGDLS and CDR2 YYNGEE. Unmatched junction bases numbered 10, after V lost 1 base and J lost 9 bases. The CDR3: CASSVITAGGPIEQFF. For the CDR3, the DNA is TGTGCCAGCAGCGTAATTACAGCGGGGGGGCCAATTGAGCAGTTCTTC.

In DNA, the CDR3 is TGTGCCAGCAGTGCGGGGGGAGTGATCCACGAGCAGTACTTC. This codes for CASSAGGVIHEQYF. The chain uses TRBV2 and TRBJ2-7; the match to TRBD2 covers 7 bases. This CDR3 comprises 14 residues. V lost 4 bases to trimming and J lost 5 bases; unmatched junction nucleotides: 8. CDR1 SNHLY and CDR2 FYNNEI come from the germline V gene. Based on the CDR3 plus reference TRBV2 and TRBJ2-7, the full variable domain is EPEVTQTPSHQVTQMGQEVILRCVPISNHLYFYWYRQILGQKVEFLVSFYNNEISEKSEIFDDQFSVERPDGSNFTLKIRSTKLEDSAMYFCASSAGGVIHEQYFGPGTRLTVT.

This chain's CDR3 is CASSLGLAEYEQYF. The CDR3 bases are TGTGCCAGCAGCTTAGGGTTGGCGGAGTACGAGCAGTACTTC. V and J are TRBV11-2 and TRBJ2-5; no clear D gene. The end of the DNA fits TRBJ2-7 better, so the J call may be wrong. The CDR3 is 14 residues long. Germline V lookup: CDR1 SGHAT, CDR2 FQNNGV.

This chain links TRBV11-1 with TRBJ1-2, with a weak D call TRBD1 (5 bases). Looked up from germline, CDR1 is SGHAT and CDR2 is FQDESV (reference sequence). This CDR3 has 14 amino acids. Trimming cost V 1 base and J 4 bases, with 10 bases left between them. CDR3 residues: CASSLDWRGYGYTF. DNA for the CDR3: TGTGCCAGCAGCTTAGATTGGAGGGGCTATGGCTACACCTTC.

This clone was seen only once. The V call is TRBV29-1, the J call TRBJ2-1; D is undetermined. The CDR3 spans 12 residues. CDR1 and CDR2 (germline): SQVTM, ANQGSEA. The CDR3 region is CASRRRYNEQFF. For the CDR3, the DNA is TGCGCTAGTCGTCGGAGATACAATGAGCAGTTCTTC.

The CDR3 is CASSRRGQGIENTEAFF. CDR3 sequence (DNA): TGTGCCAGCTCACGTAGGGGACAGGGTATTGAGAACACTGAAGCTTTCTTT. The chain links TRBV18 to TRBJ1-1, with TRBD1 matching 9 bases. CDR3 length: 17 amino acids. The V and J ends lost 4 bases and 1 base, in that order; junction bases with no gene match: 10. Germline V gives CDR1 KGHSH, CDR2 LQKENI.

CDR3 nucleotide sequence: TGTGCCAGCAGCTCAGCCGGACTCAACATTCAGTACTTC. Amino acid sequence: CASSSAGLNIQYF. J is TRBJ2-4 and V is TRBV11-2; D perhaps matches TRBD2 (5 bases). This CDR3 comprises 13 residues. CDR1 is SGHAT, CDR2 FQNNGV, per germline. With 4 bases removed from V and 7 bases from J, the gap between germline ends came to 11 bases.

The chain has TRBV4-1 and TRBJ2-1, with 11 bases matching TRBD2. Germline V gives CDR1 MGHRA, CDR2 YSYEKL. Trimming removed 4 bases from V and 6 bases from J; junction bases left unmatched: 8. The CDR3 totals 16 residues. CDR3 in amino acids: CASSPIAGGLSNEQFF. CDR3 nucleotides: TGCGCCAGCAGCCCTATAGCGGGAGGGCTCTCCAATGAGCAGTTCTTC.

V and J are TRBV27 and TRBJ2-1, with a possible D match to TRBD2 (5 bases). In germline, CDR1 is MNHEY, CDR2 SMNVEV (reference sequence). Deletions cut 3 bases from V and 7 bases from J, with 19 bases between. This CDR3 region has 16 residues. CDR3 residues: CASSFPSGNSGNEQFF. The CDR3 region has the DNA TGTGCCAGCAGTTTCCCTTCGGGGAACTCTGGGAATGAGCAGTTCTTC.

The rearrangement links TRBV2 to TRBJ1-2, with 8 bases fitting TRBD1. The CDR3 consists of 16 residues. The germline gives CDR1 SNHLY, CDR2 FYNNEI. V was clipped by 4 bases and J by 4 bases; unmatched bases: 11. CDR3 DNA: TGTGCCAGCAGTGTCGTGGCAGGGGGCGCGGGCTATGGCTACACCTTC. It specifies CASSVVAGGAGYGYTF.

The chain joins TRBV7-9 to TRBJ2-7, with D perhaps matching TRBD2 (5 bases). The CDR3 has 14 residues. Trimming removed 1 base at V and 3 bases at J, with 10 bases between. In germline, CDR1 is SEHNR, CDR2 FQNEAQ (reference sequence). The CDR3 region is CASSLGSRVYEQYF. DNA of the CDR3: TGTGCCAGCAGCTTAGGATCGCGGGTCTACGAGCAGTACTTC. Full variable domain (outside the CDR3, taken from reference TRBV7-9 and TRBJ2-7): DTGVSQNPRHKITKRGQNVTFRCDPISEHNRLYWYRQTLGQGPEFLTYFQNEAQLEKSRLLSDRFSAERPKGSFSTLEIQRTEQGDSAMYLCASSLGSRVYEQYFGPGTRLTVT.

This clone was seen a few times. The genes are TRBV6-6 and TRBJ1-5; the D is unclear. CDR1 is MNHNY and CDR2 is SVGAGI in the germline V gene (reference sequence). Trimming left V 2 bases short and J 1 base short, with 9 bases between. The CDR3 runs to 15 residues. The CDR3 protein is CASSYEGFSNQPQHF. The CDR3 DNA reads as TGTGCCAGCAGTTACGAGGGATTCAGCAATCAGCCCCAGCATTTT.

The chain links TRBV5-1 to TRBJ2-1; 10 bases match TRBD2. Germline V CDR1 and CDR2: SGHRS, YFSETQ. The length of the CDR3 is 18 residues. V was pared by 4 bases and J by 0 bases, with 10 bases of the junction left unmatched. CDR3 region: CASSPSVGLATSYNEQFF. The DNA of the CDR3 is TGCGCCAGCAGCCCCTCGGTGGGACTAGCGACCTCCTACAATGAGCAGTTCTTC.

Here the CDR3 reads CASSYSRGIYGYTF. Here the CDR3 DNA reads TGTGCCAGCAGTTACAGTAGGGGGATCTATGGCTACACCTTC. The chain has TRBV6-5 and TRBJ1-2; D possibly corresponds to TRBD1 (6 bases). Germline V gene sequence: CDR1 MNHEY, CDR2 SVGAGI. V dropped 2 bases and J dropped 4 bases, with 11 bases sitting between them. The CDR3 spans 14 residues.

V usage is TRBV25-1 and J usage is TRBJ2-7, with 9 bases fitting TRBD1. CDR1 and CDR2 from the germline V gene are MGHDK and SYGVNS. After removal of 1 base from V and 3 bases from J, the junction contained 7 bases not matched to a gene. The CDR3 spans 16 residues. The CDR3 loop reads CASSEFEGQGGYEQYF. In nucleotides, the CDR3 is TGTGCCAGCAGTGAATTTGAGGGACAGGGAGGCTACGAGCAGTACTTC.

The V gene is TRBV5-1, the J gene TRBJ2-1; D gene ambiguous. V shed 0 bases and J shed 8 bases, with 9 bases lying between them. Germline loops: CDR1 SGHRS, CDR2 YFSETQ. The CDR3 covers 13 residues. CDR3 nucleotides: TGCGCCAGCAGCTTGGGTAGTCCGGATGAGCAGTTCTTC. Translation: CASSLGSPDEQFF.

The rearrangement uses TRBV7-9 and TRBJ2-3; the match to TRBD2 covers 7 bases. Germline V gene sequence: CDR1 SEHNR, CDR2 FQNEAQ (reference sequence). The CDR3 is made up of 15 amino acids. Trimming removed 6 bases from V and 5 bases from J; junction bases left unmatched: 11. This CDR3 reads CASRQHGTNLDTQYF. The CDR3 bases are TGTGCCAGCAGACAACACGGGACTAATCTAGATACGCAGTATTTT. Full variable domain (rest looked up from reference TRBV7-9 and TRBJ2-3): DTGVSQNPRHKITKRGQNVTFRCDPISEHNRLYWYRQTLGQGPEFLTYFQNEAQLEKSRLLSDRFSAERPKGSFSTLEIQRTEQGDSAMYLCASRQHGTNLDTQYFGPGTRLTVL.

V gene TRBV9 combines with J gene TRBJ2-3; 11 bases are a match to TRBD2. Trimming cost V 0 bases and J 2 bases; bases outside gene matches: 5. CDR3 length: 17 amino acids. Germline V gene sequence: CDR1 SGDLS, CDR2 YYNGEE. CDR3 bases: TGTGCCAGCAGCGTAGCTAGCGGGGGGATATACACAGATACGCAGTATTTT. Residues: CASSVASGGIYTDTQYF.

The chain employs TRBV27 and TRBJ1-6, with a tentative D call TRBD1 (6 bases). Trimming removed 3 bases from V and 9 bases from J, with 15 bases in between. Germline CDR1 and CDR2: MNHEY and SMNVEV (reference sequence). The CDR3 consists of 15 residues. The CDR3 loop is CASSFLGQSGSPLHF. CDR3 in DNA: TGTGCCAGCAGTTTCTTGGGACAAAGTGGTTCACCCCTCCACTTT.

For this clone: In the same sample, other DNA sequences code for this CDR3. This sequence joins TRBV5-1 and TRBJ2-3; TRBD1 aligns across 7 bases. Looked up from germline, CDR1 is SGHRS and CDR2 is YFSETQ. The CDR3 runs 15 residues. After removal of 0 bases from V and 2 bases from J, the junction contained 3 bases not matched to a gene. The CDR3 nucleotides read TGCGCCAGCAGCTTGGAGGGGGCCCTCACAGATACGCAGTATTTT. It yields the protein CASSLEGALTDTQYF.

The CDR3, as DNA: TGTGCCAGCAGTGAATTGACAGTCACGAGCTCCTATAATTCACCCCTCCACTTT. The encoded protein is CASSELTVTSSYNSPLHF. The chain links TRBV25-1 to TRBJ1-6; a possible D gene is TRBD1 (5 bases). Germline assignment: CDR1 MGHDK and CDR2 SYGVNS. With 1 base removed from V and 0 bases from J, the gap between germline ends came to 13 bases. The CDR3 consists of 18 residues. The entire variable domain, with the rest obtained from reference TRBV25-1 and TRBJ1-6, is as follows: EADIYQTPRYLVIGTGKKITLECSQTMGHDKMYWYQQDPGMELHLIHYSYGVNSTEKGDLSSESTVSRIRTEHFPLTLESARPSHTSQYLCASSELTVTSSYNSPLHFGNGTRLTVT.

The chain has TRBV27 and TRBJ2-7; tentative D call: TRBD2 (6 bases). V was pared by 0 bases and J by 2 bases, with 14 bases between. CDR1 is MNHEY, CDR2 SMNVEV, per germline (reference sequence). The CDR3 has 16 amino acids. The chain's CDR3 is CASSLSYGSKPYEQYF. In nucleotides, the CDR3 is TGTGCCAGCAGTTTATCGTACGGGAGTAAGCCCTACGAGCAGTACTTC.

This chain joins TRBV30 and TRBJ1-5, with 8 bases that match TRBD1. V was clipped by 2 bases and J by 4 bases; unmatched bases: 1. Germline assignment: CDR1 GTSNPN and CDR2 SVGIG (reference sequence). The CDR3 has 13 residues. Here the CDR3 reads CAWSYRGNQPQHF. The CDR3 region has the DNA TGTGCCTGGAGTTACAGGGGGAATCAGCCCCAGCATTTT.

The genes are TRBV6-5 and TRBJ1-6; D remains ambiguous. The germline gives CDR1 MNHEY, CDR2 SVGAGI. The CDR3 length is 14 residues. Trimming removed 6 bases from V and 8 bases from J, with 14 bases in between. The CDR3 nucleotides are TGTGCCAGCAGGAAAGGCGGCAGAGATTCACCCCTCCACTTT. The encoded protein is CASRKGGRDSPLHF.

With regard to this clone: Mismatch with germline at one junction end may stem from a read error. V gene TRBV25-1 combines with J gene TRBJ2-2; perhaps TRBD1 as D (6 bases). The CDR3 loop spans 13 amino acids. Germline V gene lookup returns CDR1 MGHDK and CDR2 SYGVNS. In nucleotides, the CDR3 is TGTGCCAGCAATGAACAGGGTTCCGGGGAGCTGTTTTTT. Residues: CASNEQGSGELFF.

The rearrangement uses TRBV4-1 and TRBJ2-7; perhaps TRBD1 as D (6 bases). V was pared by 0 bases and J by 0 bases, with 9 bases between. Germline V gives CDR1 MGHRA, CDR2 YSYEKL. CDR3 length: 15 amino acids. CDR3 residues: CASSQEDSYSYEQYF. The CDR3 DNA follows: TGCGCCAGCAGCCAAGAGGACAGTTACTCCTACGAGCAGTACTTC.